The 8 T cell receptor beta chains below come from one sample, sequenced in a study of CD8 T cells in Susac syndrome. After extraction with the RNeasy kit, roughly 0.45 to 1 ug of the RNA was reverse transcribed using random hexamers. TCRdb re-derived calls from the immunoSEQ multiplex PCR reads in MiXCR, one entry per CDR3 protein. The sample consists of 150,000 or so distinct CDR3 sequences, approximately 95% of them appearing once. Source material: CD4+ T cells from PBMCs. Receptor source: a human donor with Susac syndrome.

This chain links TRBV21-1 with TRBJ2-7. TRBV21-1 is termed a pseudogene. The CDR3 extends over 11 amino acids. This CDR3 is CASSKAYEQYF. CDR3 nucleotides: TGTGCCAGCAGCAAAGCCTACGAGCAGTACTTC.

The V call is TRBV20-1, the J call TRBJ1-6; tentatively, D is TRBD1 (5 bases). The CDR3 is 13 amino acids. The V end was cut by 4 bases, the J end by 8 bases, with 12 bases between. The germline CDR1 and CDR2 sequences are DFQATT and SNEGSKA (reference sequence). The CDR3, as DNA: TGCAGTGCTACCCCTCCGGGGGATTCACCCCTCCACTTT. Residues: CSATPPGDSPLHF.

This chain connects TRBV2 to TRBJ2-7, with 7 nucleotides matching TRBD2. Germline V gene data show CDR1 as SNHLY and CDR2 as FYNNEI. This CDR3 spans 11 amino acids. J was trimmed by 4 bases and V by 8 bases; bases with no gene match: 2. CDR3 protein: CASGTTYEQYF. The DNA for the CDR3 is TGTGCCAGCGGGACTACTTACGAGCAGTACTTC.

The rearrangement links TRBV24-1 to TRBJ2-1; possible D gene TRBD2, 5 bases. The CDR3 covers 16 residues. With 3 bases removed from V and 0 bases from J, the gap between germline ends came to 11 bases. From germline, CDR1 is KGHDR and CDR2 SFDVKD. CDR3 in amino acids: CATSDGRRSSYNEQFF. CDR3 in DNA: TGTGCCACCAGTGATGGACGGAGGAGCTCCTACAATGAGCAGTTCTTC.

The V call is TRBV30, the J call TRBJ1-2, with 7 bases fitting TRBD1. This CDR3 is built from 12 residues. Germline V gene lookup returns CDR1 GTSNPN and CDR2 SVGIG (reference sequence). Trimming cost V 4 bases and J 8 bases; bases outside gene matches: 7. In DNA, the CDR3 is TGTGCCTGGAATCAGGGGGGATTGGGCTACACCTTC. It yields the protein CAWNQGGLGYTF.

The V call is TRBV5-1, the J call TRBJ2-1; 11 positions agree with TRBD2. Germline V gives CDR1 SGHRS, CDR2 YFSETQ. There are 16 residues in the CDR3. Trimming removed 1 base from V and 9 bases from J; junction bases left unmatched: 9. The CDR3 DNA reads as TGCGCCAGCAGCTTGCTGTCTAGCGGGAGGCTGATTGAGCAGTTCTTC. It translates to CASSLLSSGRLIEQFF.

The V and J genes are TRBV5-1 and TRBJ2-3; D may be TRBD1 (5 bases). V dropped 2 bases and J dropped 4 bases, with 17 bases sitting between them. CDR1 is SGHRS, CDR2 YFSETQ, per germline. This CDR3 comprises 16 residues. CDR3 nucleotides: TGCGCCAGCAGCTTCTCAGGGCAAGAAGGCGCAGATACGCAGTATTTT. It codes for CASSFSGQEGADTQYF.

The rearrangement joins TRBV12-3 or TRBV12-4 to TRBJ1-2; possibly TRBD1 for D (6 bases). The CDR3 has 17 residues. Trimming cost V 4 bases and J 5 bases, with 23 bases left between them. The CDR3 DNA sequence: TGTGCCAGCAGTTCCGGACAGACCCTAGTTTATAGTTATGGCTACACCTTC. Protein product: CASSSGQTLVYSYGYTF.